These T cell receptor beta chains were read from a single sample in a study of cytomegalovirus exposure and HLA in healthy donors. Some clones are missing from TCRdb's copy, which holds only in-frame ones; the method was immunoSEQ multiplex PCR. The sample comprises about 160,000 clones, more than 70% of which are singletons, and roughly 10% rests with the top ten. The sample taken for sequencing was PBMCs. The receptors originated from a man aged 25 to 40 in good health and CMV-seropositive. Each CDR3 is given with its conserved first and last residue. The D gene is left open where the match is weak. Rows give clone size only sometimes, using once, few, many, or a class for an expanded clone.

J	size	V	D	DNA	CDR3
TRBJ2-1	-	TRBV29-1	-	TGCAGCGGTAGTCAGGGTGAGCAGTTCTTC	CSGSQGEQFF
TRBJ2-3	-	TRBV5-1	TRBD2	TGCGCCAGCAGCTTTGGGCGACTAGCAGAAACAGATACGCAGTATTTT	CASSFGRLAETDTQYF
TRBJ2-2	-	TRBV27	TRBD1	TGTGCCAGCAGACAGACAGGGACCGGGGAGCTGTTTTTT	CASRQTGTGELFF
TRBJ2-1	-	TRBV6-1	TRBD1	TGTGCCAGCAACCCCGGGACAGGGGATGAGCAGTTCTTC	CASNPGTGDEQFF
TRBJ1-1	once	TRBV2	TRBD1	TGTGCCAGCAAGGAACAGGGGGCGCGAGGCACTGAAGCTTTCTTT	CASKEQGARGTEAFF
TRBJ1-6	-	TRBV7-3	-	TGTGCCAGCAGCCTTGGGGGGGGAAGGGATTCACCCCTCCACTTT	CASSLGGGRDSPLHF
TRBJ2-5	-	TRBV11-2	TRBD2	TGTGCCAGCAGCTTGGAGACTAGCGCCCGAGGGGTCCAGTACTTC	CASSLETSARGVQYF
TRBJ1-5	medium-sized	TRBV29-1	-	TGCAGCGTTCTTGGCAGGGATGGTCAGCCCCAGCATTTT	CSVLGRDGQPQHF
TRBJ1-4	-	TRBV27	-	TGTGCCAGCAGTTTACGAACAGGGATGGATGAAAAACTGTTTTTT	CASSLRTGMDEKLFF
TRBJ1-5	-	TRBV19	TRBD1	TGTGCCAGTAGTATAGAACGAGGGGGCGGGCAGCCCCAGCATTTT	CASSIERGGGQPQHF
TRBJ2-1	-	TRBV5-1	-	TGCGCCAGCAGCGTGGACACCTACAATGAGCAGTTCTTC	CASSVDTYNEQFF
TRBJ2-7	many	TRBV19	TRBD1	TGTGCCAGTAGTACCGCCGGGACAGGGACCTACGAGCAGTACTTC	CASSTAGTGTYEQYF
TRBJ1-2	-	TRBV28	TRBD1	TGTGCCAGCAGAGGACAGGGGGCTTATGGCTACACCTTC	CASRGQGAYGYTF
TRBJ2-7	-	TRBV11-3	-	TGTGCCAGCAGCCTCAATCACGGAGGGAAGCAGTACTTC	CASSLNHGGKQYF
TRBJ1-1	-	TRBV19	TRBD1	TGTGCCAGTATAGGGCAGGGGGCAGCCCCCCATGAATGGGCTTTCTTT	CASIGQGAAPHEWAFF
TRBJ2-3	-	TRBV7-6	TRBD1	TGTGCCAGCAGCGTGGGACAGGGGAGAGATACGCAGTATTTT	CASSVGQGRDTQYF
TRBJ1-5	-	TRBV28	TRBD1	TGTGCCAGCAGTAAAGACAGCCGGGACAGGGCTTATAGCAATCAGCCCCAGCATTTT	CASSKDSRDRAYSNQPQHF
TRBJ2-3	-	TRBV4-1	-	TGCGCCAGCAGCCCCCCGGAGTACCGGCGGCCAGATACGCAGTATTTT	CASSPPEYRRPDTQYF
TRBJ2-5	once	TRBV15	TRBD2	TGTGCCACCAGCAGAGCAAGGCTTAGCGGGGCTCTCCAAGAGACCCAGTACTTC	CATSRARLSGALQETQYF
TRBJ2-1	-	TRBV5-6	-	TGTGCCAGCAGCTTGGCAGGGGCTTCCTACAATGAGCAGTTCTTC	CASSLAGASYNEQFF
TRBJ2-1	-	TRBV6-1	TRBD2	TGTGCCAGTACTAGCGACTCCTACAATGAGCAGTTCTTC	CASTSDSYNEQFF
TRBJ1-2	-	TRBV9	-	TGTGCCAGCAGCTCTTCAGGGGCTGGCTACACCTTC	CASSSSGAGYTF
TRBJ2-5	-	TRBV7-6	-	TGTGCCAGCAGCTTCTTTCAAGACTCGGAGGGAGAGACCCAGTACTTC	CASSFFQDSEGETQYF